A single sample is the source of the 15 T cell receptor beta chains below, sequenced in a study of tumor-infiltrating lymphocytes in primary liver carcinoma. Investigators took RNA and DNA out together from 20-30 mg of unsorted bulk tissue. A primer in the constant region served to generate TCR beta cDNA from about 470 ng of total RNA. ARM-PCR, slightly modified, supplied the TCR beta libraries through three nested multiplex PCR rounds. In the first two PCR rounds, TRBV1-TRBV30 forward primers were paired with a C-beta reverse primer, and each round lasted about 10 cycles. TCRdb fed the multiplex PCR reads into MiXCR, producing one record per CDR3 protein. The table includes approximately 73,000 distinct CDR3 sequences, more than 60% detected once. The sequenced material came from liver tumor tissue from sampling region 4. The subset was: tumor region T4, right-lateral pole. Receptor source: a man between 35 and 55 years old with primary liver carcinoma and hepatitis B virus infection.

This clonotype has a count of ten or more. The chain links TRBV28 to TRBJ2-5; no firm D call. The CDR3 is 15 residues long. V dropped 3 bases and J dropped 0 bases, with 11 bases sitting between them. Per the germline V gene, CDR1 is MDHEN and CDR2 is SYDVKM. The CDR3 loop is CASSFGVRYQETQYF. CDR3 nucleotides: TGTGCCAGCAGTTTCGGTGTCAGGTACCAAGAGACCCAGTACTTC. Together with reference TRBV28 and TRBJ2-5, the CDR3 gives the full variable domain: DVKVTQSSRYLVKRTGEKVFLECVQDMDHENMFWYRQDPGLGLRLIYFSYDVKMKEKGDIPEGYSVSREKKERFSLILESASTNQTSMYLCASSFGVRYQETQYFGPGTRLLVL.

A note on this clonotype: No conserved phenylalanine or tryptophan ends this CDR3, so it is likely a read error. Because the CDR3's place on the DNA is in doubt, the DNA is left out and the CDR3 is given as listed by TCRdb. The chain has TRBV7-8 and TRBJ2-7. Germline loops: CDR1 SGHVS, CDR2 FQNEAQ. 14 amino acids form the CDR3, both terminal residues included. The CDR3 sequence: CASSVSGRVYEHYL.

Regarding this clonotype: This is likely a read error, given that the CDR3 carries no conserved phenylalanine or tryptophan at its end. The V gene is TRBV29-1, the J gene TRBJ1-2; 7 nucleotides match TRBD1. The CDR3 consists of 16 residues. The V gene's germline CDR1 is SQVTM and CDR2 ANQGSEA. Trimming removed 6 bases from V and 6 bases from J; junction bases left unmatched: 19. CDR3 nucleotide sequence: TGCAGCGTCGCAACCATATCGGATAGGGGGCCGAATGGCTACACCTCC. It specifies CSVATISDRGPNGYTS.

This clonotype came up once. One junction end disagrees with the germline gene, perhaps due to a read error. This chain connects TRBV11-2 to TRBJ2-2; D is perhaps TRBD1 or TRBD2 (5 bases each). The length of the CDR3 is 15 residues. CDR1 and CDR2 (germline): SGHAT, FQNNGV. In DNA, the CDR3 is TGCGCCAGCAGCTTAGTCGGACGGGGCTCCGGGGACCTGTTTTTT. Protein product: CASSLVGRGSGDLFF.

V usage is TRBV29-1 and J usage is TRBJ2-7; 7 nucleotides agree with TRBD2. V gave up 7 bases and J gave up 2 bases; unmatched junction bases: 8. CDR1 and CDR2 (germline): SQVTM, ANQGSEA. The CDR3 runs 13 residues. CDR3 sequence reads: CSALLGTTYEQYF. DNA for the CDR3: TGCAGCGCTTTACTTGGGACTACCTACGAGCAGTACTTC.

Points on this clonotype: It is likely a read error, because the conserved phenylalanine at the end of the CDR3 is missing. This rearrangement joins TRBV6-5 to TRBJ2-3; 7 nucleotides align to TRBD2. Germline CDR1 MNHEY, CDR2 SVGAGI. This CDR3 comprises 14 residues. In DNA form, the CDR3 reads TGTGCCTGCAGTTACGACGGGAGGACAGATACGCAGTATTGT. Residues: CACSYDGRTDTQYC.

A remark on this clonotype: Given the absence of the conserved phenylalanine or tryptophan at the CDR3 end, a read error is likely. The V call is TRBV6-6, the J call TRBJ2-3; D remains unclear. The CDR3 consists of 15 residues. Germline V CDR1 and CDR2: MNHNY, SVGAGI (reference sequence). The CDR3 here is CASSPGHSGTDMQYY. The DNA of the CDR3 is TGTGCCAGCAGCCCCGGGCATTCGGGCACAGATATGCAGTATTAT.

The chain is built from TRBV19 and TRBJ2-1, with D uncertain. V was trimmed by 4 bases and J by 10 bases, leaving 11 bases between them. The CDR3 totals 12 residues. Looked up from germline, CDR1 is LNHDA and CDR2 is SQIVND (reference sequence). This CDR3 reads CASSSPRSEQFF. The CDR3 nucleotides are TGTGCCAGTAGTAGTCCGCGTTCGGAGCAGTTCTTC. The entire variable domain, with the rest obtained from reference TRBV19 and TRBJ2-1, is as follows: DGGITQSPKYLFRKEGQNVTLSCEQNLNHDAMYWYRQDPGQGLRLIYYSQIVNDFQKGDIAEGYSVSREKKESFPLTVTSAQKNPTAFYLCASSSPRSEQFFGPGTRLTVL.

Turning to this clonotype: The junction shows a germline mismatch at one end, possibly a read error. V usage is TRBV29-1 and J usage is TRBJ2-2; TRBD2 matches at 7 bases. The V gene's germline CDR1 is SQVTM and CDR2 ANQGSEA. CDR3 length equals 17 residues. CDR3 bases: TGCAGCGTCCTAGAGGGAGGGCCCGCTGCGTACACCGGGGAGCTGTTCTTT. The encoded protein is CSVLEGGPAAYTGELFF.

With regard to this clonotype: At one boundary the junction diverges from the germline segment, which might be a read error. This rearrangement joins TRBV29-1 to TRBJ2-4; D remains unclear. CDR3 size: 16 residues. In germline, CDR1 is SQVTM, CDR2 ANQGSEA. The CDR3 loop reads CSPNPDNTKAKNIQYF. The CDR3 bases are TGCAGCCCGAACCCCGACAACACAAAAGCCAAAAACATACAGTACTTC.

This clonotype was observed a handful of times. V is TRBV2 and J is TRBJ2-1; no definite D call. Germline loops: CDR1 SNHLY, CDR2 FYNNEI. V was pared by 3 bases and J by 9 bases, with 3 bases between. CDR3 length: 10 residues. The CDR3: CASSDGEQFF. The DNA for the CDR3 is TGTGCCAGCAGTGACGGTGAGCAGTTCTTC.

The table lists this clonotype with many counts. This chain links TRBV6-1 with TRBJ1-5; weak D call: TRBD1 (6 bases). The germline CDR1 and CDR2 sequences are MNHNS and SASEGT. The length of the CDR3 is 17 residues. V was shortened by 6 bases and J by 3 bases, with 21 bases between the two germline ends. CDR3 DNA: TGTGCCAGCAGGGCGGGCCAGGGGCCGAACCCCAATCAGCCCCAGCATTTT. Protein product: CASRAGQGPNPNQPQHF.

This clonotype was recorded once. The junction differs from germline at one of its ends, possibly a read error. The CDR3 is CTSSSFRREGTQYF. In DNA, the CDR3 is TGTACCAGCAGTTCGTTTCGACGGGAAGGGACCCAGTACTTC. V is TRBV6-5 and J is TRBJ2-5, with D possibly matching TRBD2 (5 bases). Germline CDR1 is MNHEY and CDR2 is SVGAGI. The CDR3 is 14 residues long.

V is TRBV11-1 and J is TRBJ2-2; D possibly corresponds to TRBD2 (6 bases). This CDR3 is 13 amino acids long. Germline V gene lookup returns CDR1 SGHAT and CDR2 FQDESV (reference sequence). Trimming pared 11 bases from V and 7 bases from J, leaving 17 bases between. CDR3 DNA: TGTGCCGGTAGCTTACTAGCAGGCGGGGAGCTGTTTTTT. It is translated as CAGSLLAGGELFF.

The chain employs TRBV7-8 and TRBJ1-1; no firm D call. V lost 1 base, J lost 7 bases, and 13 bases lay in between. Germline V gives CDR1 SGHVS, CDR2 FQNEAQ. This CDR3 spans 14 amino acids. The CDR3 spells CASSLGGIGSEAFF. As DNA, the CDR3 is TGTGCCAGCAGCTTAGGAGGGATAGGCAGTGAAGCTTTCTTT. The full variable domain, rest sourced from reference TRBV7-8 and TRBJ1-1, is GAGVSQSPRYKVAKRGQDVALRCDPISGHVSLFWYQQALGQGPEFLTYFQNEAQLDKSGLPSDRFFAERPEGSVSTLKIQRTQQEDSAVYLCASSLGGIGSEAFFGQGTRLTVV.